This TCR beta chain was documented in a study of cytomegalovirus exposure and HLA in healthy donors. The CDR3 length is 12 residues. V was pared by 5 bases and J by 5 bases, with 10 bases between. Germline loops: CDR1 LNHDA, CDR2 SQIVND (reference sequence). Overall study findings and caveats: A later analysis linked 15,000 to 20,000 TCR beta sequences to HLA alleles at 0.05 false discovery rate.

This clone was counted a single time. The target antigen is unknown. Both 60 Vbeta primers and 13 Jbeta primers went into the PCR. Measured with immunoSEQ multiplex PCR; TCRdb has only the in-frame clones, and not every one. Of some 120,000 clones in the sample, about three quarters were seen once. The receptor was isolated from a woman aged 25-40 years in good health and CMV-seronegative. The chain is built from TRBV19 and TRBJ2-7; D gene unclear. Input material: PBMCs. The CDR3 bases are TGTGCCAGTAGTTTCCGGTCTAACGAGCAGTACTTC. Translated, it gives CASSFRSNEQYF.